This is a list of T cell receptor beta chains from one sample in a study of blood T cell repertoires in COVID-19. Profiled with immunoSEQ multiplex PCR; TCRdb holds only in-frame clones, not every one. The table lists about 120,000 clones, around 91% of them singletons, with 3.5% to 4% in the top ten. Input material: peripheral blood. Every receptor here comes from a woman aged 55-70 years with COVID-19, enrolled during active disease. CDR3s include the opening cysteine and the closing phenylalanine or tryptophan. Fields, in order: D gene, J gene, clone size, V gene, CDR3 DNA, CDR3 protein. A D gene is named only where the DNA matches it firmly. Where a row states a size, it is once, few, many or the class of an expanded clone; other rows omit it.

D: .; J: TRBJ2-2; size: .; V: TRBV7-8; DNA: TGTGCCAGCAGCTTAGCGGCGACACAGAACACCGGGGAGCTGTTTTTT; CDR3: CASSLAATQNTGELFF
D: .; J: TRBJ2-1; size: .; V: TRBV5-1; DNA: TGCGCCAGCAGCCTGATGGCTTCCGCGGGGAATGAGCAGTTCTTC; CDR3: CASSLMASAGNEQFF
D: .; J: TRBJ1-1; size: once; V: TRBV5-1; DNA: TGCGCCAGCAGCTTGGGGACAGCAAACACTGAAGCTTTCTTT; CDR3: CASSLGTANTEAFF
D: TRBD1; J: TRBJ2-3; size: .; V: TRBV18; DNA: TGTGCCAGCTCACCAGGAGTGGGACAGGGCACAGATACGCAGTATTTT; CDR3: CASSPGVGQGTDTQYF
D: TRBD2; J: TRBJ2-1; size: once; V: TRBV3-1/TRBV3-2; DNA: TGTGCCAGCGGACATAGACTAGCGGGGGGGCCTGAGGATGAGCAGTTCTTC; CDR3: CASGHRLAGGPEDEQFF
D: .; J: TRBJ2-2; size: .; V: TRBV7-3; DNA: TGTGCCAGCAGCCTACAGGGTCCATCGAACACCGGGGAGCTGTTTTTT; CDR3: CASSLQGPSNTGELFF
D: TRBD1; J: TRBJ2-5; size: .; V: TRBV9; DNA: TGTGCCAGCAGCGTAGCCGTAGGACAGGGACAAGAGACCCAGTACTTC; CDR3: CASSVAVGQGQETQYF
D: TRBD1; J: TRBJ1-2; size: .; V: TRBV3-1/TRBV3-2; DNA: TGTGCCAGCAGCCCGGACAGGGCCACCTATGGCTACACCTTC; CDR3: CASSPDRATYGYTF
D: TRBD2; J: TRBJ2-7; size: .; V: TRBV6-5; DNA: TGTGCCAGCAGTTACGATGTCGGGGGGGATTTGGGGGAGCAGTACTTC; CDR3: CASSYDVGGDLGEQYF
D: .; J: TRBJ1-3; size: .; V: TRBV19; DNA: TGTGCCAGTAGTAAAGGGCGGGACACCATATATTTT; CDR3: CASSKGRDTIYF
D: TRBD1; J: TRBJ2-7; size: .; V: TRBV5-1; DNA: TGCGCCAGCAGCCCCCGGACAGGAGGCTCCTACGAGCAGTACTTC; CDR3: CASSPRTGGSYEQYF
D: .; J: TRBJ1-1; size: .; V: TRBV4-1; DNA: TGCGCCAGCAGCGTACCCCGGGCCGGGGGGACTGAAGCTTTCTTT; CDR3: CASSVPRAGGTEAFF
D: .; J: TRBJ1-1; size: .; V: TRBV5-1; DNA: TGCGCCAGCAGCTTCGCCGGAGATGAAGCTTTCTTT; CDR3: CASSFAGDEAFF
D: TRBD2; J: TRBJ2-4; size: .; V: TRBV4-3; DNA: TGCGCCAGCAGCCAAGATCCCCCGGGGGGGGGAGGGGACATTCAGTACTTC; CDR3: CASSQDPPGGGGDIQYF
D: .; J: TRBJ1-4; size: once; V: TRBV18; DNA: TGTGCCAGCTCAGAACGGGGACTAAATGAAAAACTGTTTTTT; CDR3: CASSERGLNEKLFF
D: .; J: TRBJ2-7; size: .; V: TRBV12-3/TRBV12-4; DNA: TGTGCCAGCAGTTTGGTGGGGGGTTACGAGCAGTACTTC; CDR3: CASSLVGGYEQYF
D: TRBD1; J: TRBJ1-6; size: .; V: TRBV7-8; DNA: TGTGCCAGCAGCCTTGGACAGGTTCGTCGTCGGTCACCCCTCCACTTT; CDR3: CASSLGQVRRRSPLHF
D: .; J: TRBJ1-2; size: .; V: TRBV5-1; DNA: TGCGCCAGCGGAAATGGTGGAGGGGATTATGGCTACACCTTC; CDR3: CASGNGGGDYGYTF